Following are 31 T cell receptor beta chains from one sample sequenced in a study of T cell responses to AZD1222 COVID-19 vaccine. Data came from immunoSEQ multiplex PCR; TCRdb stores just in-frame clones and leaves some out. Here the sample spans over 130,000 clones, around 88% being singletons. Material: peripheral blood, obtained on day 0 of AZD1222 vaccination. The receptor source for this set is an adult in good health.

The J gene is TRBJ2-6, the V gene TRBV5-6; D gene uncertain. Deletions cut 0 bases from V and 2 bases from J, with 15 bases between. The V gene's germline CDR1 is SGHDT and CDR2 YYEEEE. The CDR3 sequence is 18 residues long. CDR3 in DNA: TGTGCCAGCAGCTTGGACCTGGGCAACACCCCTGGGGCCAACGTCCTGACTTTC. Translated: CASSLDLGNTPGANVLTF.

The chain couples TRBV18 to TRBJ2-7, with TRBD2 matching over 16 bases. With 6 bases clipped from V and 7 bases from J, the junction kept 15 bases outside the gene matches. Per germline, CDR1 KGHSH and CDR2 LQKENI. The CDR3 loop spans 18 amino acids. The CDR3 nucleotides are TGTGCCAGCTCGCCCACGGGACTAGCGGGAGGGCCTATGAGGGAGCAGTACTTC. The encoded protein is CASSPTGLAGGPMREQYF.

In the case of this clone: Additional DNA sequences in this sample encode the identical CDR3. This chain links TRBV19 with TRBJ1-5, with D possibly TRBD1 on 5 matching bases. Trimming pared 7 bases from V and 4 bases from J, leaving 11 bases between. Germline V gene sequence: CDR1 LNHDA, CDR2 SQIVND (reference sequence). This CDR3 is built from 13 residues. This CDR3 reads CASNQGSNQPQHF. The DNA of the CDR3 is TGTGCCAGTAACCAGGGCAGTAATCAGCCCCAGCATTTT.

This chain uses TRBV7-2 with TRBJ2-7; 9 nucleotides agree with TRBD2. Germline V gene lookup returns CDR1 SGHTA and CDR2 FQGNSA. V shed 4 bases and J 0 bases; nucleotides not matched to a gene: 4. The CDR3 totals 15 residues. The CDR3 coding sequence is TGTGCCAGCAGCTCACTAGCGGGTTTCTCCTACGAGCAGTACTTC. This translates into CASSSLAGFSYEQYF.

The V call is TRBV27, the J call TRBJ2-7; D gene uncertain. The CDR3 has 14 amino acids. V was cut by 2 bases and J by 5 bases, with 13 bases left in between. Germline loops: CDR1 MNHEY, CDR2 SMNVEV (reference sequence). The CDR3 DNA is TGTGCCAGCAGTTTAAAGGGTAGTGGGAACGAGCAGTACTTC. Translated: CASSLKGSGNEQYF.

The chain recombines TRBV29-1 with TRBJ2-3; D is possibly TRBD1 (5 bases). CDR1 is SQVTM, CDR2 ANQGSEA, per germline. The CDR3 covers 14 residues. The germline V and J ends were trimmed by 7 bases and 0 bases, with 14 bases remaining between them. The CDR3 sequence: CSAHRRGSTDTQYF. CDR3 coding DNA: TGCAGCGCCCACCGTAGGGGAAGCACAGATACGCAGTATTTT.

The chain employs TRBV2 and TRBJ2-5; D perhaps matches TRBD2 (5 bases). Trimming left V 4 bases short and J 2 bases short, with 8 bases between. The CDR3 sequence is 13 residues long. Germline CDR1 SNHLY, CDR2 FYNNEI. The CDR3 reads CASSGTRQETQYF. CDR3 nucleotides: TGTGCCAGCAGTGGGACTCGACAAGAGACCCAGTACTTC.

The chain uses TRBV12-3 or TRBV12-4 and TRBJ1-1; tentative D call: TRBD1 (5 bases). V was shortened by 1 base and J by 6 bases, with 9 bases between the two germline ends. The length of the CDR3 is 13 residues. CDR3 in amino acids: CASSLGGLAEAFF. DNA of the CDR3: TGTGCCAGCAGTTTAGGGGGACTGGCTGAAGCTTTCTTT.

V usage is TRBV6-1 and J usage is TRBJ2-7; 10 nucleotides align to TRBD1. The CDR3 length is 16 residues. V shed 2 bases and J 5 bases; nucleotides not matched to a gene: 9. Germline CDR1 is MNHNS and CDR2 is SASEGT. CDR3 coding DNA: TGTGCCAGCAGTGAACTTATGGGACAGGGGAGGAACGAGCAGTACTTC. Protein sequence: CASSELMGQGRNEQYF.

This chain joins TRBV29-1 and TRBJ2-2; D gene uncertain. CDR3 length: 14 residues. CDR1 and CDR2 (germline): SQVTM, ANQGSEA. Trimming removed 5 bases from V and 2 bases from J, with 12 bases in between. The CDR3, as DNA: TGCAGCGTTTCTCCGGGCTCCAACACCGGGGAGCTGTTTTTT. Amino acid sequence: CSVSPGSNTGELFF.

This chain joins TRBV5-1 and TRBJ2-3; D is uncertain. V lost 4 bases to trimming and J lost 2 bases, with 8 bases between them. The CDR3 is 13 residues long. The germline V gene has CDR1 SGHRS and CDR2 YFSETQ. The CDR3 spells CASSPTFTDTQYF. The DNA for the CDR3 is TGCGCCAGCAGCCCAACCTTCACAGATACGCAGTATTTT.

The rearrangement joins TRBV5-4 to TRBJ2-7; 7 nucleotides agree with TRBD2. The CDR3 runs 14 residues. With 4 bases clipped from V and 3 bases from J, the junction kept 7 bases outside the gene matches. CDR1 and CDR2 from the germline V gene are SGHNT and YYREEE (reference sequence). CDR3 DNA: TGTGCCAGCAGCCGGAAAGGACTAGTCTACGAGCAGTACTTC. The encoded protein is CASSRKGLVYEQYF.

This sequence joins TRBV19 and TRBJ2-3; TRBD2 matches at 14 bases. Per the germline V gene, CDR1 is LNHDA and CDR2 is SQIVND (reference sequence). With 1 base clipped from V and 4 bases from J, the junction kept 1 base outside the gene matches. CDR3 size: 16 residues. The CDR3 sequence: CASSIGTSGRSDTQYF. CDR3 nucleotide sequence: TGTGCCAGTAGTATAGGGACTAGCGGGAGGTCAGATACGCAGTATTTT.

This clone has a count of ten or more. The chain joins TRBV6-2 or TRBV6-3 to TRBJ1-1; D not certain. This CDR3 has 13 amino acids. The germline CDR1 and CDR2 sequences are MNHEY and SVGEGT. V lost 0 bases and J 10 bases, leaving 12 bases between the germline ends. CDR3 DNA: TGTGCCAGCAGTTACTCTTCGATCCGCGGAGCTTTCTTT. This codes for CASSYSSIRGAFF.

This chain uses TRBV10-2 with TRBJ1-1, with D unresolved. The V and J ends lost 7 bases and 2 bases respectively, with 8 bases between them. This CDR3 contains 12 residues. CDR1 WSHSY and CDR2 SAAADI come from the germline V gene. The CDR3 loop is CASTSLNTEAFF. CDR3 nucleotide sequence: TGCGCCAGCACCTCCCTAAACACTGAAGCTTTCTTT.

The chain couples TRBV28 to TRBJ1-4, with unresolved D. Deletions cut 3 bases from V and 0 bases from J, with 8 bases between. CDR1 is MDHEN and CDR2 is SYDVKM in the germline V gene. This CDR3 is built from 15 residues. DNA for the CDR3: TGTGCCAGCAGTTTGCGGGCCACAACTAATGAAAAACTGTTTTTT. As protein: CASSLRATTNEKLFF.

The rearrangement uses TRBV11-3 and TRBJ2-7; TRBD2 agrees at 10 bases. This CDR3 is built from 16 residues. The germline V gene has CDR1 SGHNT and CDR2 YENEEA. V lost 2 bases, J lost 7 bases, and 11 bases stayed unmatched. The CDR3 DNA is TGTGCCAGCAGCTTAAGCGGGAGGGCCGGTCTGGATGAGCAGTACTTC. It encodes CASSLSGRAGLDEQYF.

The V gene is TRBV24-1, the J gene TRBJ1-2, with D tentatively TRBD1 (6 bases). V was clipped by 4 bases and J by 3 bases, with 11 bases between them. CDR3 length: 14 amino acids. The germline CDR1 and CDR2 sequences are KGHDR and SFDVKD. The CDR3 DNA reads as TGTGCCACCAGTGACTCGCCAGGGGACTATGGCTACACCTTC. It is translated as CATSDSPGDYGYTF.

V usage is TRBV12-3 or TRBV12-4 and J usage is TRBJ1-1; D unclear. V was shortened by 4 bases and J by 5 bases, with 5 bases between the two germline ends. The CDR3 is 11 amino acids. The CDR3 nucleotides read TGTGCCAGCAGTTCGGGGACTGAAGCTTTCTTT. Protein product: CASSSGTEAFF.

The CDR3: CASSLEEYNEQFF. The DNA of the CDR3 is TGTGCCAGCAGCTTGGAGGAATACAATGAGCAGTTCTTC. The chain recombines TRBV5-4 with TRBJ2-1, with D unclear. This CDR3 has 13 residues. V shed 0 bases and J shed 4 bases, with 5 bases lying between them. The germline V gene has CDR1 SGHNT and CDR2 YYREEE (reference sequence).

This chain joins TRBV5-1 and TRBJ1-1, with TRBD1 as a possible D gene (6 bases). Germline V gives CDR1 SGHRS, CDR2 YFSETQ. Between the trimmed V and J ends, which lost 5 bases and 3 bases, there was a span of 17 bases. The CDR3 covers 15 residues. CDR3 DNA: TGCGCCAGCAGTGGGGAAGAGAACAGGGACACTGAAGCTTTCTTT. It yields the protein CASSGEENRDTEAFF.

DNA of the CDR3: TGTGCCAGCAGTACGGAGAGCTCCTATAATTCACCCCTCCACTTT. Amino acids: CASSTESSYNSPLHF. J is TRBJ1-6 and V is TRBV28; D uncertain. The CDR3 has 15 residues. Per germline, CDR1 MDHEN and CDR2 SYDVKM. V lost 5 bases to trimming and J lost 0 bases, with 8 bases between them.

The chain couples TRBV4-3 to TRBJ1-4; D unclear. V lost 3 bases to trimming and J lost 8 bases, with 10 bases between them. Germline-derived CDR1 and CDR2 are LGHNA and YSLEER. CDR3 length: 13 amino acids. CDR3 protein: CASSQVMGEKLFF. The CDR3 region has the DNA TGCGCCAGCAGCCAGGTCATGGGGGAAAAACTGTTTTTT.

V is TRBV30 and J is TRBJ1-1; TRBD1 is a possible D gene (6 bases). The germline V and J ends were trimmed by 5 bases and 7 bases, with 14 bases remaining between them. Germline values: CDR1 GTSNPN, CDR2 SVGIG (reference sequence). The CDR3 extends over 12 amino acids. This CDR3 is CAWAGAGREAFF. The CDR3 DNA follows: TGTGCCTGGGCAGGGGCGGGTCGTGAAGCTTTCTTT.

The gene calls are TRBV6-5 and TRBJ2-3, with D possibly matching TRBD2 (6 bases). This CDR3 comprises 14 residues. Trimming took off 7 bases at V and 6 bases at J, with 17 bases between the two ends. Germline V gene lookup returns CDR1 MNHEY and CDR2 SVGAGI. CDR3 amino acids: CASIATSIRDTQYF. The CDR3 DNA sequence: TGTGCCAGCATTGCGACTAGTATCCGGGATACGCAGTATTTT.

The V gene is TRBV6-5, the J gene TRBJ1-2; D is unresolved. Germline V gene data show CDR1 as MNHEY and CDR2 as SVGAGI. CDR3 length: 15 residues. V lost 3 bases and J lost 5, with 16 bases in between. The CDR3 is CASSYGGERWYGYTF. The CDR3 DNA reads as TGTGCCAGCAGTTATGGCGGGGAAAGATGGTATGGCTACACCTTC.

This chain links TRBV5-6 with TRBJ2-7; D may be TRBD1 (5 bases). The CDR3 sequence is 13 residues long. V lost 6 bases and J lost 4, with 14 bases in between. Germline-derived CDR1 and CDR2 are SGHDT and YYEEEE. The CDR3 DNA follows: TGTGCCAGCACAAGGGGAACAGGATACGAGCAGTACTTC. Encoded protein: CASTRGTGYEQYF. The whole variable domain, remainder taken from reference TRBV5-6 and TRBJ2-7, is DAGVTQSPTHLIKTRGQQVTLRCSPKSGHDTVSWYQQALGQGPQFIFQYYEEEERQRGNFPDRFSGHQFPNYSSELNVNALLLGDSALYLCASTRGTGYEQYFGPGTRLTVT.

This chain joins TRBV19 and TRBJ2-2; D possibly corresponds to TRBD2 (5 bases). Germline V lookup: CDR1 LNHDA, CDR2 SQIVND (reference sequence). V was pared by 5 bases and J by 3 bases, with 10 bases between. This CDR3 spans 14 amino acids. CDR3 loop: CASSFTGYTGELFF. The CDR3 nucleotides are TGTGCCAGTAGTTTTACGGGGTACACCGGGGAGCTGTTTTTT.

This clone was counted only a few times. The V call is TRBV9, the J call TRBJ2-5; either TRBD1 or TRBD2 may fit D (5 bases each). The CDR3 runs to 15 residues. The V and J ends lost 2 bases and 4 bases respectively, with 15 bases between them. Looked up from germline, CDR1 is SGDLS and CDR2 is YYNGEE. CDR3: CASSVYGTKGETQYF. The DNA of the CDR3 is TGTGCCAGCAGCGTTTACGGGACGAAAGGAGAGACCCAGTACTTC.

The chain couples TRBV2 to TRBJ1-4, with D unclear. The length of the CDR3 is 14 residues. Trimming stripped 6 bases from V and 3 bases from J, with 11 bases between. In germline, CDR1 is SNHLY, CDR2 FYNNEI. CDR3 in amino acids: CASRRQGPNEKLFF. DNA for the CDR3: TGTGCCAGCAGAAGACAAGGGCCTAATGAAAAACTGTTTTTT.

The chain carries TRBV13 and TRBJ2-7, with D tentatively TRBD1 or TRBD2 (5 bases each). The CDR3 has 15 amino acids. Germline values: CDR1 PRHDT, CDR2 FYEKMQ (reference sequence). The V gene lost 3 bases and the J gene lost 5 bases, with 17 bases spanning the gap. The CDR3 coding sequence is TGTGCCAGCAGCTTGCAGGGAAAGGTCGGGGACGAGCAGTACTTC. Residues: CASSLQGKVGDEQYF.